Included here is one T cell receptor beta chain sequence, with context. What it recognizes is unknown. Following autologous stem cell transplantation, relapse occurred in every patient, and exposure to brentuximab vedotin varied. This sample was taken from a study of PD-1 blockade in classical Hodgkin lymphoma. Only in-frame clones appear in the TCRdb table, and some are missing; sequencing was by immunoSEQ multiplex PCR. This table holds roughly 15,000 clones, roughly 60% found once. The V segment lost 6 bases and the J segment 5 bases; nucleotides outside the gene matches: 11. CDR1 is LGHNT and CDR2 is FRNRAP in the germline V gene. CDR3 length: 16 amino acids. Study results and limitations: A significant rise in TCR diversity by C4D1 was seen for CD4+ but not CD8+ cells.

The sequences come from peripheral blood mononuclear cells (PBMCs), collected before the second cycle of nivolumab. The chain recombines TRBV12-5 with TRBJ2-1, with 9 bases fitting TRBD2. The clonotype originates from a human donor with classical Hodgkin lymphoma. CDR3 in DNA: TGTGCTAGTGGGACCGCCATAGCGGGAGTACACAATGAGCAGTTCTTC. As protein: CASGTAIAGVHNEQFF.